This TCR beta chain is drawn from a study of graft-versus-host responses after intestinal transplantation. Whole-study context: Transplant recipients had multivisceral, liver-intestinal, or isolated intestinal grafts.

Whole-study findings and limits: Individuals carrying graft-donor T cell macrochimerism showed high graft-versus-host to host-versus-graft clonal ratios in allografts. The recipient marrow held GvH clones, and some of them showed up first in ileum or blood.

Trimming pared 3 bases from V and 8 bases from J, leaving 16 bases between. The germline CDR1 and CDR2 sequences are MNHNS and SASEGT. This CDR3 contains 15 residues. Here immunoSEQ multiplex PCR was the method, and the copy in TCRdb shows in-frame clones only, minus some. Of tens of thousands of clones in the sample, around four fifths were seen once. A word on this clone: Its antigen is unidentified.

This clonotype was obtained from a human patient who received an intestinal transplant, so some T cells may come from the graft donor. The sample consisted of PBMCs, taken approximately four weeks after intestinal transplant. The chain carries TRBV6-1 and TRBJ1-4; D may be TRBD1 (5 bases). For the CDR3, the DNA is TGTGCCAGCAGTGACAAGGGGAGCCAATCCGAAAAACTGTTTTTT. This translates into CASSDKGSQSEKLFF.